Reported below is one T cell receptor (beta chain). Enrollees, roughly 18 to 89 years old, lived in about two dozen US areas. Self-reported history from a screening survey and questionnaire set each donor's cohort. A COVID-19 case had been met by exposed participants during the 2 weeks before study entry. The data were obtained in a study of blood T cell repertoires in COVID-19. Germline V lookup: CDR1 GTSNPN, CDR2 SVGIG (reference sequence). V dropped 4 bases and J dropped 7; count of bases not matched to a gene: 11. This CDR3 has 14 residues. Original data processing: Reference gene primer amplification yielded estimated nucleated cell counts. Generated by immunoSEQ multiplex PCR, the TCRdb table keeps only in-frame clones and is missing some. The V and J calls and clone size were taken over from that table, and D and trimming were inferred from the DNA. The data hold roughly 380,000 clones, with more than 70% observed a single time.

This chain links TRBV30 with TRBJ2-7; TRBD2 aligns across 9 bases. The sequence was obtained from a woman aged 25 to 45 who had been exposed to COVID-19. Sequencing used PBMCs or T cells enriched from blood (not recorded which). CDR3 loop: CAWNKREARREQYF. DNA of the CDR3: TGTGCCTGGAACAAGCGGGAGGCCCGGCGGGAGCAGTACTTC. Drawing the rest from reference TRBV30 and TRBJ2-7, the complete variable domain is SQTIHQWPATLVQPVGSPLSLECTVEGTSNPNLYWYRQAAGRGLQLLFYSVGIGQISSEVPQNLSASRPQDRQFILSSKKLLLSDSGFYLCAWNKREARREQYFGPGTRLTVT.